The 8 T cell receptor beta chains given below trace back to one sample, sequenced in a study of post-analysis software for immune sequencing data. Findings and limits, study-wide: About five TRBV segments appeared more often in patients than in controls, and TRBV5-6, TRBV5-1 and TRBV20-1 were among these.

No cognate antigen is known for these TCRs. Libraries were made from TCR beta cDNA, and they carried unique molecular identifiers. TCRdb redid the calling of the PCR reads with MiXCR, one entry per CDR3 protein. The table shows some 240,000 distinct CDR3 sequences, with 36% occurring only once. The sequencing sample was made of blood. All receptors come from a girl aged 5-17 years with multiple sclerosis.

The chain couples TRBV19 to TRBJ2-5; 10 bases agree with TRBD2. From germline, CDR1 is LNHDA and CDR2 SQIVND (reference sequence). The CDR3 runs 16 residues. V lost 4 bases and J lost 11; bases outside the gene matches: 16. As DNA, the CDR3 is TGTGCCAGTAGTAGGGAACTTAGCGGGGGGTTTAATGAGCAGTACTTC. It yields the protein CASSRELSGGFNEQYF. Based on the CDR3 plus reference TRBV19 and TRBJ2-5, the full variable domain is DGGITQSPKYLFRKEGQNVTLSCEQNLNHDAMYWYRQDPGQGLRLIYYSQIVNDFQKGDIAEGYSVSREKKESFPLTVTSAQKNPTAFYLCASSRELSGGFNEQYFGPGTRLLVL.

This clonotype was counted a few times. V usage is TRBV7-9 and J usage is TRBJ1-2; D uncertain. The CDR3 runs 12 residues. CDR1 and CDR2 (germline): SEHNR, FQNEAQ (reference sequence). Trimming left V 0 bases short and J 6 bases short, with 5 bases between. The CDR3 nucleotides read TGTGCCAGCAGCTTAGCGGGGAATGGCTACACCTTC. Amino acids: CASSLAGNGYTF.

Here the CDR3 DNA reads TGTGCCATCAGCTACGACAGGGTAACTGAAGCTTTCTTT. This gives the protein CAISYDRVTEAFF. The J gene is TRBJ1-1, the V gene TRBV10-3, with 7 positions matching TRBD1. The germline gives CDR1 ENHRY, CDR2 SYGVKD. V lost 6 bases, J lost 5 bases, and 6 bases stayed unmatched. This CDR3 comprises 13 residues.

A few counts support this clonotype. This chain connects TRBV20-1 to TRBJ2-3; D might be TRBD2 (5 bases). Germline lookup yields CDR1 DFQATT and CDR2 SNEGSKA (reference sequence). The CDR3 is made up of 13 amino acids. Deletions cut 6 bases from V and 0 bases from J, with 10 bases between. The DNA of the CDR3 is TGCAGTGCAGCGGAAACTAGCACAGATACGCAGTATTTT. This encodes CSAAETSTDTQYF.

This clonotype appeared a few times. This chain uses TRBV7-8 with TRBJ1-1; D remains ambiguous. V was cut by 0 bases and J by 6 bases, with 8 bases left in between. This CDR3 region has 13 residues. The germline gives CDR1 SGHVS, CDR2 FQNEAQ. The CDR3 region has the DNA TGTGCCAGCAGCTTAGCGTTGTCACCTGAAGCTTTCTTT. Protein sequence: CASSLALSPEAFF.

This clonotype appeared many times. The chain couples TRBV28 to TRBJ2-7; 12 nucleotides align to TRBD1. V was pared by 3 bases and J by 4 bases, with 4 bases of the junction left unmatched. Per germline, CDR1 MDHEN and CDR2 SYDVKM. This CDR3 contains 15 residues. This CDR3 reads CASSLGQGAKYEQYF. The CDR3 DNA is TGTGCCAGCAGTTTGGGACAGGGGGCCAAGTACGAGCAGTACTTC. Variable domain in full (rest from reference TRBV28 and TRBJ2-7): DVKVTQSSRYLVKRTGEKVFLECVQDMDHENMFWYRQDPGLGLRLIYFSYDVKMKEKGDIPEGYSVSREKKERFSLILESASTNQTSMYLCASSLGQGAKYEQYFGPGTRLTVT.

This clonotype occurred many times. The CDR3 is CATSDFSNYGYTF. CDR3 coding DNA: TGTGCCACCAGTGATTTTAGCAACTATGGCTACACCTTC. J is TRBJ1-2 and V is TRBV24-1; D is ambiguous. This CDR3 spans 13 amino acids. The germline V gene has CDR1 KGHDR and CDR2 SFDVKD. V lost 1 base and J lost 2, with 4 bases in between.

The chain is built from TRBV9 and TRBJ2-2; 9 nucleotides agree with TRBD1. CDR3 length: 15 residues. The V gene end was trimmed by 0 bases and the J gene end by 5 bases; junction bases not matched to a gene: 2. CDR1 and CDR2 (germline): SGDLS, YYNGEE. The chain's CDR3 is CASSVDRGLTGELFF. As DNA, the CDR3 is TGTGCCAGCAGCGTAGACAGGGGGCTGACCGGGGAGCTGTTTTTT.